The clone carrying this T cell receptor (beta chain) was counted between two and nine times. Its specificity is not known. This specimen comes from a study of cytomegalovirus exposure and HLA in healthy donors. Primers for the PCR totalled 60 Vbeta and 13 Jbeta. The data were produced by immunoSEQ multiplex PCR, yet TCRdb's version contains in-frame clones alone and is incomplete. This table holds 120,000 to 150,000 clones, roughly three quarters found once. V was cut by 1 base and J by 5 bases, with 11 bases left in between. This CDR3 spans 14 amino acids. Germline V gene sequence: CDR1 LGHNA, CDR2 YSLEER. Study-wide results and caveats: Among TCR beta chains, those listed as cytomegalovirus-associated numbered roughly 150. Clonal expansion was found to be greater in HLA-associated TCR beta chains than in equally common others in a later analysis. Indistinguishability led to the exclusion of some V segments, TRBV6-2 and TRBV6-3 included.

The chain has TRBV4-3 and TRBJ1-2; TRBD1 is a possible D gene (5 bases). Material: PBMCs. This TCR came from a woman between 40 and 50 years old in good health and CMV-seropositive. CDR3 loop: CASSQAGLKYGYTF. The CDR3 DNA sequence: TGCGCCAGCAGCCAAGCGGGACTGAAATATGGCTACACCTTC.